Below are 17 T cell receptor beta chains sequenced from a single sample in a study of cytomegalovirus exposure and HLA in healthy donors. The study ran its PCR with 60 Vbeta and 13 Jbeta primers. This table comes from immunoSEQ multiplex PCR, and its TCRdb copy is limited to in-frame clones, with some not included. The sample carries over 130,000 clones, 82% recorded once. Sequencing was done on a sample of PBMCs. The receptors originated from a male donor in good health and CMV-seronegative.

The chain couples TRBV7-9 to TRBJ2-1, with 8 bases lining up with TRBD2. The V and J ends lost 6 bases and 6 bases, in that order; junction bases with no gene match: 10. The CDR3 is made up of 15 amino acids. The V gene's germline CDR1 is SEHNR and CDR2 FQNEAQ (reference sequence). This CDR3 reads CASSPAGAALNEQFF. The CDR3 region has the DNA TGTGCCAGCAGTCCAGCGGGAGCTGCTCTCAATGAGCAGTTCTTC.

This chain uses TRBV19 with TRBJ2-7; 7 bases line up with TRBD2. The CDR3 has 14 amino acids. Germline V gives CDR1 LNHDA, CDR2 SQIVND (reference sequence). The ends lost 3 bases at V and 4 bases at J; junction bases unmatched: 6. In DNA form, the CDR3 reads TGTGCCAGTAGTATTTACCGGGAGGCTTACGAGCAGTACTTC. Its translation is CASSIYREAYEQYF.

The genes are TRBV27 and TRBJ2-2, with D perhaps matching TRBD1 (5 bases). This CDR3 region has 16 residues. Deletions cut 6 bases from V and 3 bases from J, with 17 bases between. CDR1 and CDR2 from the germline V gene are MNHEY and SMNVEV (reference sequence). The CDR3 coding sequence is TGTGCCAGCAGGGATATAGGGGCGCTTTACACCGGGGAGCTGTTTTTT. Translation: CASRDIGALYTGELFF.

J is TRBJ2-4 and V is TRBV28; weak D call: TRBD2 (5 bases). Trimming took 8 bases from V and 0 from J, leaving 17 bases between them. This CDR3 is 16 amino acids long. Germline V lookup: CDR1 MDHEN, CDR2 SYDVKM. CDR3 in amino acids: CASVGSGLVAKNIQYF. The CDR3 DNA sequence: TGTGCCAGCGTTGGCAGCGGTCTGGTAGCCAAAAACATTCAGTACTTC.

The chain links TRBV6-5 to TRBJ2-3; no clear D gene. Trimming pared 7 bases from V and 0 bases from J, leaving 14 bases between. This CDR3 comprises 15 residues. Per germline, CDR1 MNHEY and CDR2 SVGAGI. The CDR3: CASNSPDGSTDTQYF. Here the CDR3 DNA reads TGTGCCAGCAACAGTCCGGATGGGAGCACAGATACGCAGTATTTT.

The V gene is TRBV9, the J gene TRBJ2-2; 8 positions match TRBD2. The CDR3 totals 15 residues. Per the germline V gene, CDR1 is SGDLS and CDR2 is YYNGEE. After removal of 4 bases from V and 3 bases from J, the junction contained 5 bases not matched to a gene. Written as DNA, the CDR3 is TGTGCCAGCAGCCCTGCGGGGGGTCACACCGGGGAGCTGTTTTTT. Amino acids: CASSPAGGHTGELFF.

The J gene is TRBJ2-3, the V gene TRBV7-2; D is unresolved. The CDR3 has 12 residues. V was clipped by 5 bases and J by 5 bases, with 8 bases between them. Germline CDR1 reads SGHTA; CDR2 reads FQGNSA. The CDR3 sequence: CASSETGDTQYF. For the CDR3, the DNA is TGTGCCAGCAGCGAGACGGGAGATACGCAGTATTTT.

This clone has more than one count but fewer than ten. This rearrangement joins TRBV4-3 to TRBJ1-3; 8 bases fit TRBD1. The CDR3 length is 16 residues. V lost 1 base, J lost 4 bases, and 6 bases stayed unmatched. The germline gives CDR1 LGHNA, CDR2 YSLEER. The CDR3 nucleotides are TGCGCCAGCAGCCAAGGCCGGGACAGGACGGGAAACACCATATATTTT. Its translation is CASSQGRDRTGNTIYF.

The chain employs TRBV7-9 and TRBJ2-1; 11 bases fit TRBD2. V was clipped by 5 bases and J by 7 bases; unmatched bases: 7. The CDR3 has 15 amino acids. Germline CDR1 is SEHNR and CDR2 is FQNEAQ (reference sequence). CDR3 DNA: TGTGCCAGCAGCCCTACTAGCGGGAGTTGGAATGAGCAGTTCTTC. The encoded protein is CASSPTSGSWNEQFF.

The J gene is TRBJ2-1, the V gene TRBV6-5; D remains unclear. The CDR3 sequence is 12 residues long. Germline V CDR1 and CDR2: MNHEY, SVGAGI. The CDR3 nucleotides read TGTGCGAGAGGAGAGTTCTACAATGAGCAGTTCTTC. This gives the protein CARGEFYNEQFF.

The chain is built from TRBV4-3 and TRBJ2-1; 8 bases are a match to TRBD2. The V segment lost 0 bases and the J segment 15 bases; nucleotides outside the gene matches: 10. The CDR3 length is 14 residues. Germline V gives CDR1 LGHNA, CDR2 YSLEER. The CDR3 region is CASSQDFPGGGGFF. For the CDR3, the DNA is TGCGCCAGCAGCCAAGATTTTCCGGGGGGGGGAGGGTTCTTC.

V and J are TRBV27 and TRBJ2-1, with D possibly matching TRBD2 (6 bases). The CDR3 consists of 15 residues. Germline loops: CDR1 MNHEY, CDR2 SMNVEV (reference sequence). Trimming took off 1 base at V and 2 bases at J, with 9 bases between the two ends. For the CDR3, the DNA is TGTGCCAGCAGTTTATATAGCGGTGCCTACAATGAGCAGTTCTTC. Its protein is CASSLYSGAYNEQFF.

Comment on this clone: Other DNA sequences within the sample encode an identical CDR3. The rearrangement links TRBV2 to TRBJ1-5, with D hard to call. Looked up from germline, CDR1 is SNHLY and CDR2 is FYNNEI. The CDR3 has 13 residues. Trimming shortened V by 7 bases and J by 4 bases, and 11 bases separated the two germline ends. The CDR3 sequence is CASNPESNQPQHF. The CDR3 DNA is TGTGCCAGCAACCCTGAGAGTAATCAGCCCCAGCATTTT.

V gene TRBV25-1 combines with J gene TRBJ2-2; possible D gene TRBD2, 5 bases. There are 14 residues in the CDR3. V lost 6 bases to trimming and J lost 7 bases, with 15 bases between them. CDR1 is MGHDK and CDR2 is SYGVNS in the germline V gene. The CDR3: CASRRTEEGGELFF. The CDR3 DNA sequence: TGTGCCAGCAGACGGACGGAAGAGGGCGGGGAGCTGTTTTTT.

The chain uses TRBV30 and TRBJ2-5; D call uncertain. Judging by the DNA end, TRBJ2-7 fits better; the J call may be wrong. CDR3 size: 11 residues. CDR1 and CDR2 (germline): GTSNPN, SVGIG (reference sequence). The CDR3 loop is CAWSGDYEQYF. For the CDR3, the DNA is TGTGCCTGGAGTGGGGACTACGAGCAGTACTTC.

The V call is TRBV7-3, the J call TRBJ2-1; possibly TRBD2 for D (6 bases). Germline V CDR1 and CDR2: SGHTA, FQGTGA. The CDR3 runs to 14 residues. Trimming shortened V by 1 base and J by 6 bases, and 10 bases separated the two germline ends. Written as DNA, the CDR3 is TGTGCCAGCAGCTTAATGGGGGACTCCAATGAGCAGTTCTTC. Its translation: CASSLMGDSNEQFF.

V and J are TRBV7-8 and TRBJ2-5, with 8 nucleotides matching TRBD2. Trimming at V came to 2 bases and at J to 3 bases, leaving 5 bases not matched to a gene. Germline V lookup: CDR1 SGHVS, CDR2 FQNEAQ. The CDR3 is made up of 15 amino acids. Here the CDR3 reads CASSLKWRGEETQYF. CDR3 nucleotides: TGTGCCAGCAGCTTAAAGTGGCGGGGGGAAGAGACCCAGTACTTC. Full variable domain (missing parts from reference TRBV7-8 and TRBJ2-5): GAGVSQSPRYKVAKRGQDVALRCDPISGHVSLFWYQQALGQGPEFLTYFQNEAQLDKSGLPSDRFFAERPEGSVSTLKIQRTQQEDSAVYLCASSLKWRGEETQYFGPGTRLLVL.